Each of the 26 T cell receptor beta chains below was sequenced from the same sample in a study of T-cell reconstitution after alpha-beta-depleted transplantation in children. Unique molecular identifiers were used in preparing the TCRbeta library. One entry per CDR3 protein, called by TCRdb with MiXCR from the PCR reads. The sample carries about 190,000 distinct CDR3 sequences, over 8.5% recorded once. The sequenced sample was PBMCs, obtained before TCRalphabeta/CD19-depleted stem cell transplant. These receptors were obtained from a boy younger than 10 with acute myeloid leukemia, due to receive a stem cell transplant.

Many counts were recorded for this clonotype. This sequence joins TRBV12-3 or TRBV12-4 and TRBJ2-1, with D tentatively TRBD1 or TRBD2 (7 bases each). V dropped 6 bases and J dropped 3 bases, with 24 bases sitting between them. The CDR3 is 18 amino acids. The CDR3 region is CASRRGGGGSSGYNEQFF. The DNA of the CDR3 is TGTGCCAGCAGGCGGGGAGGGGGCGGTTCGTCGGGCTACAATGAGCAGTTCTTC.

At least ten counts were recorded for this clonotype. The V and J genes are TRBV27 and TRBJ2-1; 9 bases agree with TRBD2. J lost 0 bases, V lost 3 bases, and 9 bases had no gene match. The CDR3 runs 18 residues. Germline V gives CDR1 MNHEY, CDR2 SMNVEV (reference sequence). The CDR3 is CASSFRRLAVLSYNEQFF. DNA of the CDR3: TGTGCCAGCAGTTTTAGGAGACTAGCGGTTCTCTCCTACAATGAGCAGTTCTTC.

About this clonotype itself: A much more abundant neighbour one base away suggests this may be a read error. The chain is built from TRBV7-2 and TRBJ2-5, with TRBD2 identical over 7 bases. Germline assignment: CDR1 SGHTA and CDR2 FQGNSA. This CDR3 is 13 amino acids long. CDR3 coding DNA: TGTGCCAGCACCGTCGGGGGGAGAGAGACCCCGTACTTC. It encodes CASTVGGRETPYF.

This clonotype was recorded at least ten times. The chain links TRBV4-1 to TRBJ1-1; tentatively, D is TRBD1 (5 bases). In germline, CDR1 is MGHRA, CDR2 YSYEKL. V gave up 1 base and J gave up 0 bases, with 9 bases separating them. This CDR3 is built from 15 residues. CDR3 in amino acids: CASSQVGGVNTEAFF. In nucleotides, the CDR3 is TGCGCCAGCAGCCAAGTCGGGGGAGTGAACACTGAAGCTTTCTTT.

J is TRBJ2-1 and V is TRBV19; TRBD2 is a possible D gene (5 bases). This CDR3 region has 14 residues. The germline V gene encodes CDR1 LNHDA and CDR2 SQIVND (reference sequence). Trimming took 1 base from V and 4 from J, leaving 8 bases between them. CDR3 in amino acids: CASSIGERYNEQFF. CDR3 in DNA: TGTGCCAGTAGTATAGGGGAGCGGTACAATGAGCAGTTCTTC.

At least ten counts were recorded for this clonotype. The genes are TRBV28 and TRBJ1-2; tentative D call: TRBD1 (5 bases). Per the germline V gene, CDR1 is MDHEN and CDR2 is SYDVKM. V gave up 1 base and J gave up 3 bases, with 18 bases separating them. The CDR3 is made up of 17 amino acids. The CDR3 spells CASSLYFRTGGDYGYTF. CDR3 DNA: TGTGCCAGCAGTTTATATTTCAGGACGGGGGGTGACTATGGCTACACCTTC.

This clonotype was counted at least ten times. The V call is TRBV29-1, the J call TRBJ1-2; D may be TRBD1 (5 bases). Trimming removed 0 bases from V and 2 bases from J, with 10 bases in between. The germline V gene encodes CDR1 SQVTM and CDR2 ANQGSEA. This CDR3 has 14 residues. The CDR3 coding sequence is TGCAGCGTTGAAGAAACAGGACGGAACTATGGCTACACCTTC. Translation gives CSVEETGRNYGYTF.

This clonotype was observed a few times. The chain links TRBV19 to TRBJ2-7, with TRBD2 as a possible D gene (5 bases). The germline CDR1 and CDR2 sequences are LNHDA and SQIVND (reference sequence). The V end lost 3 bases, the J end lost 2 bases, and 14 bases lay between the germline ends. This CDR3 has 15 residues. The CDR3 sequence: CASSMFFGKAYEQYF. CDR3 coding DNA: TGTGCCAGTAGTATGTTTTTCGGGAAAGCCTACGAGCAGTACTTC.

This clonotype was detected only a few times. The chain joins TRBV28 to TRBJ1-1; no reliable D call. V lost 6 bases to trimming and J lost 1 base, with 12 bases between them. Germline CDR1 is MDHEN and CDR2 is SYDVKM. The CDR3 loop spans 14 amino acids. CDR3 protein: CASSPSLGNTEAFF. The CDR3 DNA reads TGTGCCAGCAGCCCAAGCCTCGGGAACACTGAAGCTTTCTTT. The full variable domain, with the rest looked up from reference TRBV28 and TRBJ1-1, is DVKVTQSSRYLVKRTGEKVFLECVQDMDHENMFWYRQDPGLGLRLIYFSYDVKMKEKGDIPEGYSVSREKKERFSLILESASTNQTSMYLCASSPSLGNTEAFFGQGTRLTVV.

This clonotype was observed at least ten times. The chain couples TRBV7-2 to TRBJ2-5; a weak D match, TRBD2 (5 bases). The CDR3 consists of 14 residues. Germline V lookup: CDR1 SGHTA, CDR2 FQGNSA. The germline V and J ends were trimmed by 4 bases and 3 bases, with 12 bases remaining between them. Here the CDR3 DNA reads TGTGCCAGCAGCTCTCGGGATCCTGAAGAGACCCAGTACTTC. Residues: CASSSRDPEETQYF.

This clonotype occurred many times. The V gene is TRBV6-1, the J gene TRBJ2-5, with 11 bases matching TRBD2. Per the germline V gene, CDR1 is MNHNS and CDR2 is SASEGT. Trimming removed 6 bases from V and 2 bases from J; junction bases left unmatched: 5. CDR3 length: 15 amino acids. The CDR3, as DNA: TGTGCCAGCAGGAGACCTAGCGGGGGGCAAGAGACCCAGTACTTC. This encodes CASRRPSGGQETQYF.

This clonotype was seen ten or more times. V is TRBV5-1 and J is TRBJ2-2; 7 bases agree with TRBD2. The length of the CDR3 is 16 residues. The V gene end was trimmed by 5 bases and the J gene end by 0 bases; junction bases not matched to a gene: 7. The germline CDR1 and CDR2 sequences are SGHRS and YFSETQ. Written as DNA, the CDR3 is TGCGCCAGCAGGCTCCAAGCGGGACCGAACACCGGGGAGCTGTTTTTT. This translates into CASRLQAGPNTGELFF.

This clonotype was recorded many times. The CDR3 DNA reads TGCAGTGCTAAACACAGGAATCCAGAGACCCAGTACTTC. Amino acids: CSAKHRNPETQYF. The V and J genes are TRBV20-1 and TRBJ2-5, with D perhaps matching TRBD1 (5 bases). Deletions cut 4 bases from V and 4 bases from J, with 13 bases between. Germline V lookup: CDR1 DFQATT, CDR2 SNEGSKA (reference sequence). This CDR3 contains 13 residues.

Ten or more counts support this clonotype. V gene TRBV4-1 combines with J gene TRBJ2-1; unclear D gene. This CDR3 region has 16 residues. V was pared by 1 base and J by 0 bases, with 10 bases between. Germline-derived CDR1 and CDR2 are MGHRA and YSYEKL. The CDR3 loop is CASSQAPASSYNEQFF. The CDR3 coding sequence is TGCGCCAGCAGCCAAGCTCCAGCGAGCTCCTACAATGAGCAGTTCTTC.

V usage is TRBV7-9 and J usage is TRBJ2-4, with a weak D call TRBD1 (5 bases). V was clipped by 8 bases and J by 2 bases, with 16 bases between them. Looked up from germline, CDR1 is SEHNR and CDR2 is FQNEAQ (reference sequence). The CDR3 is 15 residues long. The CDR3 nucleotides are TGTGCCAGCCACAGGAAAGTGGGGTCCAAAAACATTCAGTACTTC. This codes for CASHRKVGSKNIQYF.

This clonotype was detected ten times or more. The chain joins TRBV13 to TRBJ1-1; 7 nucleotides agree with TRBD1. This CDR3 has 15 residues. Trimming at V came to 5 bases and at J to 7 bases, leaving 13 bases not matched to a gene. CDR1 is PRHDT, CDR2 FYEKMQ, per germline (reference sequence). The CDR3 region is CASSVPGTDRSEAFF. The CDR3 DNA sequence: TGTGCCAGCAGCGTACCAGGGACAGATCGAAGTGAAGCTTTCTTT.

Regarding this clonotype: A much bigger clone sits one base away, suggesting this may be a read error. The chain links TRBV12-3 or TRBV12-4 to TRBJ1-5; the D is unclear. The CDR3 spans 13 residues. The CDR3 spells CASSLPGNQRQHF. Here the CDR3 DNA reads TGTGCCAGCAGTTTGCCCGGCAATCAGCGCCAGCATTTT.

This clonotype was detected many times. The chain uses TRBV28 and TRBJ1-5; possibly TRBD1 for D (5 bases). This CDR3 is built from 15 residues. CDR1 and CDR2 from the germline V gene are MDHEN and SYDVKM. V shed 3 bases and J shed 6 bases, with 15 bases lying between them. CDR3 sequence: CASSFSGGEVQPQHF. CDR3 DNA sequence: TGTGCCAGCAGTTTTTCGGGGGGGGAAGTTCAGCCCCAGCATTTT.

Ten or more counts support this clonotype. The V and J genes are TRBV7-9 and TRBJ2-3, with a possible D match to TRBD2 (6 bases). V was shortened by 3 bases and J by 6 bases, with 13 bases between the two germline ends. This CDR3 comprises 14 residues. Germline V gene sequence: CDR1 SEHNR, CDR2 FQNEAQ (reference sequence). CDR3 coding DNA: TGTGCCAGCAGCTTTTGGACTACCGAGGATACGCAGTATTTT. Amino acid sequence: CASSFWTTEDTQYF.

Ten or more counts support this clonotype. The gene calls are TRBV7-3 and TRBJ2-3, with TRBD2 matching over 8 bases. The germline V gene encodes CDR1 SGHTA and CDR2 FQGTGA. The CDR3 is 16 amino acids. Trimming took 2 bases from V and 6 from J; bases not matched to a gene: 10. DNA for the CDR3: TGTGCCAGCAGCTTACACGGGGGGGCCTCGGTTGATACGCAGTATTTT. It translates to CASSLHGGASVDTQYF.

There are many counts of this clonotype. V and J are TRBV7-3 and TRBJ2-1; 9 bases align to TRBD2. In germline, CDR1 is SGHTA, CDR2 FQGTGA. The CDR3 loop spans 14 amino acids. V lost 6 bases to trimming and J lost 7 bases; unmatched junction nucleotides: 7. DNA of the CDR3: TGTGCCAGCAGTGAAGCGGGGGGTACGAATGAGCAGTTCTTC. Its translation is CASSEAGGTNEQFF.

Ten or more counts support this clonotype. V is TRBV7-8 and J is TRBJ1-2; D call uncertain. With 5 bases removed from V and 0 bases from J, the gap between germline ends came to 16 bases. Looked up from germline, CDR1 is SGHVS and CDR2 is FQNEAQ. The length of the CDR3 is 16 residues. In nucleotides, the CDR3 is TGTGCCAGCAGCCCCCTCGACGGGATAGCTAACTATGGCTACACCTTC. It specifies CASSPLDGIANYGYTF. The full variable domain, its missing parts supplied by reference TRBV7-8 and TRBJ1-2, is GAGVSQSPRYKVAKRGQDVALRCDPISGHVSLFWYQQALGQGPEFLTYFQNEAQLDKSGLPSDRFFAERPEGSVSTLKIQRTQQEDSAVYLCASSPLDGIANYGYTFGSGTRLTVV.

Ten or more counts support this clonotype. The J gene is TRBJ2-2, the V gene TRBV5-6, with TRBD1 as a possible D gene (6 bases). CDR1 and CDR2 (germline): SGHDT, YYEEEE. The CDR3 runs to 18 residues. Trimming left V 4 bases short and J 2 bases short, with 21 bases between. CDR3 loop: CASSPFAETGINTGELFF. CDR3 sequence (DNA): TGTGCCAGCAGCCCGTTCGCTGAAACAGGGATCAACACCGGGGAGCTGTTTTTT.

This clonotype was observed many times. The chain couples TRBV21-1 to TRBJ2-7; TRBD1, the table's D call, was not compared with the DNA. TRBV21-1 is given as a pseudogene. This CDR3 region has 17 residues. CDR3 sequence: CASGDGGDRDFFDEQYF. CDR3 nucleotides: TGTGCCAGCGGGGACGGGGGCGACAGGGATTTTTTCGACGAGCAGTACTTC.

This clonotype was seen at least ten times. The gene calls are TRBV13 and TRBJ2-5; a weak D match, TRBD2 (5 bases). The CDR3 runs to 15 residues. The V end was cut by 5 bases, the J end by 5 bases, with 18 bases between. Germline V lookup: CDR1 PRHDT, CDR2 FYEKMQ (reference sequence). The CDR3 loop reads CASSPGLGIGETQYF. CDR3 nucleotides: TGTGCCAGCAGCCCCGGACTGGGAATAGGGGAGACCCAGTACTTC.

The table lists this clonotype with many counts. The rearrangement uses TRBV3-1 and TRBJ2-5; 9 nucleotides align to TRBD2. The CDR3 runs to 15 residues. The V and J ends lost 4 bases and 3 bases, in that order; junction bases with no gene match: 6. Germline V gives CDR1 LGHDT, CDR2 YNNKEL (reference sequence). The CDR3 DNA is TGTGCCAGCAGCCCCCGGAGCGGGGGGAAAGAGACCCAGTACTTC. The encoded protein is CASSPRSGGKETQYF.